The sequence of this T cell receptor beta chain was determined in a study of human T cells and chemical hapten exposure. At the level of the study: Variability of per-sample TCR yields stemmed mainly from small differences in pooled library volume.

Regarding the study as a whole: Sensitization with DPC brought no change to TCRs above 1 in 1000 in frequency.

Total RNA came from unfractionated whole blood. V was shortened by 3 bases and J by 1 base, with 8 bases between the two germline ends. The CDR3 runs 13 residues. CDR1 is SQVTM and CDR2 is ANQGSEA in the germline V gene. Turning to this clonotype: Its antigen is not known. A clone one base away is much larger, so this may be a read error.

The library labeled individual cDNA molecules by adding unique molecular identifiers to them. In the authors' workflow: Sample-level TCR yields exhibited a median of approximately 88,000, with a range of about 23,224 to 690,600. MiXCR was run by TCRdb on the reads, yielding one entry per CDR3 protein. The V and J calls, along with clone size, are taken from TCRdb and not from the paper's own processing. The sample holds 100,000 to 150,000 distinct CDR3 sequences, 8% to 9.5% seen once. Sequencing was performed on whole blood. The clonotype originates from a human donor in good health. Some clones in this sample may be carry-over from other donors' samples. This chain connects TRBV29-1 to TRBJ2-3; a weak D match, TRBD2 (6 bases). CDR3 residues: CSVDRLGTDTQYF. The CDR3 nucleotides read TGCAGCGTTGACCGACTAGGCACAGATACGCAGTATTTT.